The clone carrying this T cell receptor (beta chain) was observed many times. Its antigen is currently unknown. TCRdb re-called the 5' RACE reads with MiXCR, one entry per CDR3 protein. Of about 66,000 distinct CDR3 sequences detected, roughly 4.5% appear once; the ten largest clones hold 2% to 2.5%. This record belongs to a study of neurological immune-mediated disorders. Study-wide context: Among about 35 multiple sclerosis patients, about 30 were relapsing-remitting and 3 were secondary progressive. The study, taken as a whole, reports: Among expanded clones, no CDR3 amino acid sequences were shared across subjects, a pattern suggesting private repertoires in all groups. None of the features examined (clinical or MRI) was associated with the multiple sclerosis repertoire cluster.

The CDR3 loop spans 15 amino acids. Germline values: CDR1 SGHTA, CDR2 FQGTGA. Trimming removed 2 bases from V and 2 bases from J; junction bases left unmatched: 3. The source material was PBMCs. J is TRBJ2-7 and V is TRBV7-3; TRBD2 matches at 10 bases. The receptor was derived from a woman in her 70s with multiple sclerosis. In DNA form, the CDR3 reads TGTGCCAGCAGCTTAGAACTAGCGGGACCCTACGAGCAGTACTTC. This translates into CASSLELAGPYEQYF.